Following are 2 T cell receptor beta chains from one sample sequenced in a study of tumor and adjacent non-tumor tissue in lung cancer (dated by TCRdb to 2017 to 2018). Receptors were amplified or captured by multiplex PCR. Instrument used: Illumina HiSeq 2500. TCRbeta libraries were built by three rounds of nested PCR using primers (Table S4), following protocols modified from ARM-PCR. Starting from the raw public reads, TCRdb applied fastp trimming at Q25, assembled clones with MiXCR and retained in-frame beta chains. Rows matching on CDR3 protein sequence are summarized as one entry with the most common DNA and genes. The sample has about 76,000 distinct CDR3 sequences on record, under 70% of them singletons. The ten largest clones represent around 13% of the sample. Bulk unsorted tissue served as the source for RNA extraction, and RNA quality was assessed using a NanoDrop ND-1000 and an Agilent 2100.

Sequenced sample: lung tumor tissue. Receptors originate from an older woman with non-small cell lung cancer.

This clonotype was found a few times. A read error may account for a junction end that differs from germline. The chain recombines TRBV5-6 with TRBJ2-1; 8 nucleotides agree with TRBD2. Germline V gene sequence: CDR1 SGHDT, CDR2 YYEEEE. The CDR3 is 20 residues long. The CDR3, as DNA: TGTGCCAGCAGCTTGGGGGTAGCGGGATTGCCCTTATCCTCCTACAGTGAGCAGTTCTTC. Residues: CASSLGVAGLPLSSYSEQFF.

There are a few counts of this clonotype. The J gene is TRBJ2-7, the V gene TRBV12-3 or TRBV12-4; TRBD1 aligns across 8 bases. The CDR3 runs to 14 residues. CDR3 residues: CTGKPTDRAYEQYF. Written as DNA, the CDR3 is TGTACCGGCAAACCAACGGACAGGGCTTACGAGCAGTACTTC.